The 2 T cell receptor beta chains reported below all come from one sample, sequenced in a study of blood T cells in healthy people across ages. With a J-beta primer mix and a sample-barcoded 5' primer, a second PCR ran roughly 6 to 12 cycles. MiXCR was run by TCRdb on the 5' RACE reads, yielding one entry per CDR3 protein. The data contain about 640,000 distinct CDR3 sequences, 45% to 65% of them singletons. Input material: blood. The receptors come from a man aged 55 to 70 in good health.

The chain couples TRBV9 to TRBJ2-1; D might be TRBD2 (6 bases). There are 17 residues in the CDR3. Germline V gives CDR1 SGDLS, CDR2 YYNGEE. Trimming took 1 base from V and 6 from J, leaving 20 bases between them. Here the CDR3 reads CASSVTPRLGLANEQFF. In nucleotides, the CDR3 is TGTGCCAGCAGCGTAACACCCCGACTGGGACTTGCCAATGAGCAGTTCTTC. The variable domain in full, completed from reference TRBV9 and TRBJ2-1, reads DSGVTQTPKHLITATGQRVTLRCSPRSGDLSVYWYQQSLDQGLQFLIQYYNGEERAKGNILERFSAQQFPDLHSELNLSSLELGDSALYFCASSVTPRLGLANEQFFGPGTRLTVL.

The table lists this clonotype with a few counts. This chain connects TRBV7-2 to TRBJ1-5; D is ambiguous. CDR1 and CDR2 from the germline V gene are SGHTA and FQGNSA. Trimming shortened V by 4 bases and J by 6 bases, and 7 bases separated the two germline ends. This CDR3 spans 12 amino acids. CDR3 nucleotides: TGTGCCAGCAGCTCGGTCGGTCAGCCCCAGCATTTT. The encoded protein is CASSSVGQPQHF.